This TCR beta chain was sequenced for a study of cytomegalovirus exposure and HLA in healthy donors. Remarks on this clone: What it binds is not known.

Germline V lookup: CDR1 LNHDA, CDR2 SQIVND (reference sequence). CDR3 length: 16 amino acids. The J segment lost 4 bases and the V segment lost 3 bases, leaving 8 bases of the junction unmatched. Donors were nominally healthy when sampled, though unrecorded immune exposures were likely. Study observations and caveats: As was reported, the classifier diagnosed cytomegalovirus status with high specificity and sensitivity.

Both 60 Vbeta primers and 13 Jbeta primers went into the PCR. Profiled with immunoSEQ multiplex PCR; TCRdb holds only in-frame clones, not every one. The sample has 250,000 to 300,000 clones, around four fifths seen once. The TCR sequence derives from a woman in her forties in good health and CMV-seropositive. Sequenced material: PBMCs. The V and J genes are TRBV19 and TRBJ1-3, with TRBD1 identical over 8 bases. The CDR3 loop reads CASSIGEQGGGNTIYF. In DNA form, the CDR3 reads TGTGCCAGTAGTATTGGTGAACAGGGGGGCGGAAACACCATATATTTT.